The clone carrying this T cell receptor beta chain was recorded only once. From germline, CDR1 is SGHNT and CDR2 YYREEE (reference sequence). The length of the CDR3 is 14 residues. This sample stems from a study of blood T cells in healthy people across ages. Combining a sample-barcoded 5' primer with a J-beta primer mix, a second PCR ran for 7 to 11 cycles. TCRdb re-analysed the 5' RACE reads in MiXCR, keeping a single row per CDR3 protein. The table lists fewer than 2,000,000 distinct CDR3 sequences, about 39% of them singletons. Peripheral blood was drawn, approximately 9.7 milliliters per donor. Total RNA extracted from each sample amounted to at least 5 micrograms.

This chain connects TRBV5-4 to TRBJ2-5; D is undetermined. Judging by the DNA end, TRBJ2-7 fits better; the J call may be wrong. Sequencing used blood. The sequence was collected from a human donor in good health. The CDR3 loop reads CASSPIRSQDEQYF. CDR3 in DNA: TGTGCCAGCAGCCCCATCCGATCTCAGGACGAGCAGTACTTC.